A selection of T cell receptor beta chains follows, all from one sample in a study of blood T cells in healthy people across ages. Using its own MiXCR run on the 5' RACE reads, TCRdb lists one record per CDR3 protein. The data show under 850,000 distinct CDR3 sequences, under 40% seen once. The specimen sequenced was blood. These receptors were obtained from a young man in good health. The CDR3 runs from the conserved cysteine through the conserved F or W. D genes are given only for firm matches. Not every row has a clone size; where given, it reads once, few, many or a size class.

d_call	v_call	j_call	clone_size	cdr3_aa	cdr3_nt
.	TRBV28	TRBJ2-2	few	CASSPLLGPGELFF	TGTGCCAGCTCTCCCCTACTCGGTCCCGGGGAGCTGTTTTTT
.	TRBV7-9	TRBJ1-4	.	CASSLDRVGLDEKLFF	TGTGCCAGCAGCTTAGACAGGGTCGGTTTGGATGAAAAACTGTTTTTT
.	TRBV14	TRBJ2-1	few	CASSPTHNEQFF	TGTGCCAGCAGTCCTACCCACAATGAGCAGTTCTTC
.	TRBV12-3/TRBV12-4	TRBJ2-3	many	CASAPGTADTQYF	TGTGCCAGCGCCCCCGGGACCGCAGATACGCAGTATTTT
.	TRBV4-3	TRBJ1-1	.	CASSQLHRDGLINTEAFF	TGCGCCAGCAGCCAACTGCACCGGGACGGCTTAATAAACACTGAAGCTTTCTTT
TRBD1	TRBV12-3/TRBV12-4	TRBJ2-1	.	CASRIFRDRGNERFF	TGTGCCAGCAGAATATTCCGGGACAGGGGTAATGAGCGGTTCTTT
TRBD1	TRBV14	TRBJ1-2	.	CASSQDGTVPNYGYTF	TGTGCCAGCAGCCAAGACGGGACAGTACCGAACTATGGCTACACCTTC
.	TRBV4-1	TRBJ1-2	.	CASSHVETGSSGYTF	TGCGCCAGCAGCCATGTCGAAACAGGGTCGAGTGGCTACACCTTC
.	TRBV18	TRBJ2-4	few	CASSPPGRTKNIQYF	TGTGCCAGCTCACCACCGGGACGGACCAAAAACATTCAGTACTTC
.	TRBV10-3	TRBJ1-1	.	CAISEYGRMNTEAFF	TGTGCCATCAGTGAGTACGGTCGGATGAACACTGAAGCTTTCTTT
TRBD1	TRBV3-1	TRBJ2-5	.	CASRDKQGSGETQYF	TGTGCCAGCAGAGATAAACAGGGGTCGGGAGAGACCCAGTACTTC
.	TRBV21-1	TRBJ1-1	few	CASSKPTGKVNTEAFF	TGTGCCAGCAGCAAACCTACAGGGAAGGTAAACACTGAAGCTTTCTTT
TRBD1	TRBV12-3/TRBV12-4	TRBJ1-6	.	CASSFRTGRSYNSPLHF	TGTGCCAGCAGTTTTAGGACAGGTCGTTCCTATAATTCACCCCTCCACTTT
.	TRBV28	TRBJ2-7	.	CASRDGRTYEQYF	TGTGCCAGCAGGGACGGGAGAACTTACGAGCAGTACTTC
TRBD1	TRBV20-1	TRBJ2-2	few	CSARPGQDKIVGELFF	TGCAGTGCTAGACCAGGACAGGACAAGATCGTCGGGGAGCTGTTTTTT
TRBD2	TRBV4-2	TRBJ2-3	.	CASSQERAGGTDTQYF	TGTGCCAGCAGCCAAGAACGGGCGGGGGGCACAGATACGCAGTATTTT
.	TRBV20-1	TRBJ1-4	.	CSARRLGDPSEKLFF	TGCAGTGCTAGACGGCTCGGGGACCCCAGTGAAAAACTGTTTTTT
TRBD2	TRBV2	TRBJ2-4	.	CASIIAGDLRYNEQYF	TGTGCCAGCATAATAGCGGGGGACCTACGTTACAATGAGCAGTACTTC
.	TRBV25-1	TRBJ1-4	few	CATLKSGLGEKLFF	TGTGCCACCCTAAAATCCGGGTTGGGTGAAAAACTGTTTTTT
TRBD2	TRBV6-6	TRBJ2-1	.	CASSRGGLNNEQFF	TGTGCCAGCAGTCGCGGGGGGCTGAACAATGAGCAGTTCTTC
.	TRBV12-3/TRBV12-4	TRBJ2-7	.	CASAPGVNYEQYF	TGTGCCAGCGCCCCAGGGGTAAACTACGAGCAGTACTTC
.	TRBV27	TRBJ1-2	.	CASSPTGAKGYGYTF	TGTGCCAGCAGTCCAACCGGAGCCAAGGGCTATGGCTACACCTTC
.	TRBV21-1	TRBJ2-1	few	CASSTDRYLFYNEQFF	TGTGCCAGCAGCACTGACAGATACCTTTTCTACAATGAGCAGTTCTTC